This TCR beta chain is drawn from a study of T cells in women clearing cervical HPV infection. Study in general: No precancer developed; the control's incident HPV16 infection cleared within 12 months.

immunoSEQ multiplex PCR used an average of 1200 ng genomic DNA. The table came from immunoSEQ multiplex PCR; TCRdb's copy has only in-frame clones and leaves some out. The table counts 30,000 to 45,000 clones; around 6.5% lies in the top ten. The sequenced sample was blood buffy coat. This receptor was taken from a woman aged 18 to 75 with a cervical HPV16 infection that either progressed to CIN3+ or cleared (not recorded which).

The sequenced part of the CDR3 DNA is TGTGCCAGCAGGCTGGGGGGGACAGAGACC. As protein: CASRLGGTET. The whole CDR3 reads CASRLGGTETQYF. The chain joins TRBV6-2 or TRBV6-3 to TRBJ2-5; 7 nucleotides agree with TRBD2. The read comes to an end 3 residues before the CDR3 does, leaving the germline J gene to fill in the end. Germline trimming cut 6 bases from V and 4 bases from J; bases unmatched to any gene: 5. The CDR3 spans 13 residues. Germline V gives CDR1 MNHEY, CDR2 SVGEGT.